The rows below give T cell receptor beta chains drawn from one sample of a study of beta chain features in type 1 diabetes. The table came from immunoSEQ multiplex PCR; TCRdb's copy has only in-frame clones and leaves some out. The table includes 95,000 to 150,000 clones, roughly 15% detected once. Material for sequencing was central memory CD4+ T cells from blood. Every receptor here comes from a man aged 30-40 years with type 1 diabetes. The CDR3 runs from the conserved cysteine through the conserved F or W. Fields, in order: V gene, clone size, D gene, J gene, CDR3 protein, CDR3 DNA. The D gene is left open where the match is weak. Some rows mark clone size as missing; the rest say once, few, many or name a class of expanded clone.

TRBV28,NA,NA,TRBJ2-7,CASSSSGQQGNEQYF,NA
TRBV5-1,few,NA,TRBJ1-2,CASSPGQGNGYTF,TGCGCCAGCAGCCCCGGGCAGGGCAATGGCTACACCTTC
TRBV4-2,NA,TRBD2,TRBJ2-3,CASSQEGSGGSDTQYF,TGTGCCAGCAGCCAAGAAGGTAGCGGGGGGTCAGATACGCAGTATTTT
TRBV18,few,TRBD1,TRBJ1-5,CASSLPFRDRGHQPQHF,TGTGCCAGCTCACTTCCCTTCCGGGACAGGGGGCATCAGCCCCAGCATTTT
TRBV7-9,many,TRBD1,TRBJ1-1,CASSPPFRQGTEAFF,TGTGCCAGCAGCCCACCGTTTAGACAGGGGACCGAAGCTTTCTTT
TRBV19,NA,NA,TRBJ1-2,CASPYTVNYGYTF,TGTGCCAGTCCCTACACCGTTAACTATGGCTACACCTTC
TRBV4-2,NA,NA,TRBJ1-1,CASSTGNTEAFF,TGTGCCAGCAGTACAGGGAACACTGAAGCTTTCTTT
TRBV2,NA,TRBD1,TRBJ1-2,CASSGDRGNYGYTF,TGTGCCAGCAGTGGGGACAGGGGAAACTATGGCTACACCTTC
TRBV4-2,NA,TRBD1,TRBJ2-3,CASSQLGTGKSTDTQYF,TGTGCCAGCAGCCAACTCGGGACAGGGAAGTCGACAGATACGCAGTATTTT
TRBV23-1,NA,TRBD2,TRBJ2-1,CASSPTEATGTSGISSYNEQFF,TGCGCCAGCAGCCCAACCGAAGCTACAGGGACTAGCGGCATTAGCTCCTACAATGAGCAGTTCTTC
TRBV30,few,NA,TRBJ2-1,CAWRGSYNEQFF,TGTGCCTGGAGAGGCTCCTACAATGAGCAGTTCTTC
TRBV28,NA,NA,TRBJ2-3,CASSSTQGDMGTDTQYF,TGTGCCAGCAGTTCCACCCAAGGAGATATGGGGACAGATACGCAGTATTTT
TRBV5-4,NA,NA,TRBJ2-3,CASSQDDGGTQYF,TGCGCCAGCAGCCAAGATGACGGGGGTACGCAGTATTTT
TRBV30,NA,TRBD2,TRBJ2-3,CAWSPSGASTDTQYF,TGTGCCTGGAGTCCTAGCGGTGCTAGCACAGATACGCAGTATTTT
TRBV30,many,NA,TRBJ1-2,CAWSVRIANYGYTF,TGTGCCTGGAGTGTACGGATAGCTAACTATGGCTACACCTTC
TRBV15,NA,TRBD1,TRBJ1-1,CATSTPPNRGSNTEAFF,TGTGCCACCAGCACCCCCCCCAACAGGGGCTCAAACACTGAAGCTTTCTTT
TRBV29-1,many,NA,TRBJ1-1,CSVGHPPGEGRAFF,TGCAGCGTCGGACATCCCCCAGGGGAGGGACGGGCTTTCTTT
TRBV5-4,NA,TRBD1,TRBJ2-7,CASSLGDRVHEQYF,TGTGCCAGCAGCTTGGGGGACAGGGTGCACGAGCAGTACTTC
TRBV7-2,NA,TRBD2,TRBJ2-3,CASSLVSGADTQYF,TGTGCCAGCAGCTTAGTGAGCGGGGCAGATACGCAGTATTTT
TRBV5-6,many,NA,TRBJ2-1,CASSLRNEQFF,TGTGCCAGCAGCTTGAGAAATGAGCAGTTCTTC
TRBV18,NA,NA,TRBJ1-2,CASSPTAGRNYGYTF,TGTGCCAGCTCACCAACAGCGGGGAGGAACTATGGCTACACCTTC
TRBV7-2,few,TRBD1,TRBJ2-7,CASSRRQGWYEQYF,TGTGCCAGCAGTCGTCGACAGGGGTGGTACGAGCAGTACTTC
TRBV7-2,few,NA,TRBJ2-7,CASSLAPGDSYEQYF,TGTGCCAGCAGCCTCGCGCCAGGCGACTCCTACGAGCAGTACTTC
TRBV30,NA,NA,TRBJ1-5,CAWSGTGTLPLAF,TGTGCCTGGAGTGGTACCGGGACACTTCCATTGGCCTTT